This T cell receptor beta chain was profiled in a study of shared clonotypes between healthy human individuals (dated by TCRdb to 2019 to 2021). For the wider study: Three men and a couple of women, aged 18 to 49 years, made up the cohort. To estimate repertoire size and how much clonotypes are shared between individuals, the study performed deep sequencing of blood TCR repertoires from a handful of healthy adults. Between about 0.9 and 10 billion PBMCs per donor were obtained by leukapheresis. For each donor, CD4 naive and CD4 memory were each given three plates, CD8 naive was given two plates, and CD8 memory was given one plate. Different laboratories and diverse techniques were used to prepare libraries and sequence TCR repertoires, to increase sequencing depth and limit assay-specific biases. Results and caveats for the whole study, not just this receptor: The genetic and exposure-history diversity represented was limited by the small number of donors. Naive subsets generally had larger estimated clonotype richness than memory subsets. Compared with non-shared clonotypes, clonotypes shared by all four sorted-subset donors had higher generation probabilities. Even with the large sequencing depth, rarefaction of the sorted-subset datasets indicated that sequencing was incomplete. Based on pairwise subsampling, the degree of clonotype sharing among donors was expected to be affected by sequencing depth. Sampling was restricted to blood, and TCR repertoires in tissues likely differ from the TCR repertoires found in blood. Across four donors, approximately 4.6% of naive CD4, 3% to 3.5% of naive CD8, approximately 2.5% of memory CD4, and 0.3% to 0.45% of memory CD8 clonotypes were shared.

Donors were healthy HIV-negative adults with no recently reported acute infections or vaccinations. All donors were Caucasian adults living in Nashville, Tennessee, USA. CD4+ T cells were enriched through magnetic negative selection, after which naive cells were positively selected on CD45RA and the remaining negative fraction served as the memory subset. Blood was collected by leukapheresis, and PBMCs were isolated by Ficoll-Histopaque density gradient centrifugation and then cryopreserved in liquid nitrogen vapor phase. Analytical flow cytometry was used to check the purity and quantity of every magnetically sorted T cell population. From each sorted fraction, genomic DNA was isolated and quantified by UV absorbance on a Nanodrop 2000c. Using the deep immunoSEQ assay, multiplex PCR amplified TCR CDR3 regions from genomic DNA. For each cell subset, the extracted genomic DNA was distributed evenly across all wells of several immunoSEQ 96-well plates, and each plate served as one replicate. For sorted subsets, 200 to 250 ng of genomic DNA, equivalent to roughly 33,000 T cell genomes, went into each replicate PCR. Purified libraries were quantified with a Qubit 3.0 fluorometer, sized on a Bioanalyzer 2100, and re-quantified with the KAPA Library Quantification kit. A separate single-read 150-cycle Illumina NextSeq 550 flow cell was used to sequence each immunoSEQ 96-well plate. As for how the authors treated the data: Because only junctional sequences without quality scores were contained in the immunoSEQ output, filtering matching that applied to full-length reads could not be performed. To assign V/J genes and CDR3, sequences were annotated against IMGT germline references using PyIR, a Python wrapper for IgBLAST v1.9. Reads with weak V/J assignments (E-value above 1e-6), missing CDR3, stop codons, out-of-frame junctions, or ambiguous translated residues were removed. V3J clonotypes were defined as sequences sharing the same inferred V gene, J gene, and CDR3 amino acid sequence. The percentage overlap between two repertoires was calculated by dividing the number of shared unique clonotypes by the size of the smaller repertoire. Richness of each repertoire was evaluated using RTK rarefaction, the Chao1 estimator, and Recon v2.1 estimates of unobserved clonotypes. Generation probabilities for all TCRbeta clonotypes obtained by the gDNA method from a few donors were computed using OLGA. TCRdb mirrors the immuneACCESS table, restricted to in-frame sequences. Some clones are absent from its copies; in checked studies, under half trace to an unresolved V gene, and the reason for the others is unknown. That table furnishes V, J and clone size, whereas the DNA furnished D and trimming. A total of more than 2 million clones appear in this sample, approximately 94% of them only once. Roughly 0.13% of the sample is taken by the ten largest.

On this clone itself: Its antigen is currently not known. No base quality information exists; no much larger clone differs at one position. The sample carries other DNA sequences with the same CDR3.

Material: naive CD4+ T cells sorted from blood. The sample's cell subset or site label is to be understood as: CD45RA+ positively selected. The receptor's source is a man aged 18-30 years in good health.

The bases read TGTGCCAGCAGCTTAAGTGGAGCTAACTATGGCTACACCTTC. Translated, this is CASSLSGANYGYTF. The receptor chain draws on TRBV7-2 and TRBJ1-2; no D segment can be confidently identified. V gives up 2 bases and J gives up 0 bases, and the segment between their germline ends measures 7 bases. The germline V gene encodes CDR1 SGHTA and CDR2 FQGNSA. The CDR3 contains 14 residues, cysteine and phenylalanine counted. Just CDR3 DNA is preserved here, 42 bases in frame from base 1.